These 14 T cell receptor beta chains were all obtained from the same sample, sequenced in a study of T-cell reconstitution after alpha-beta-depleted transplantation in children. The TCRbeta library was prepared with unique molecular identifiers. Via MiXCR, TCRdb re-called the PCR reads, giving one row per CDR3 protein. This table holds hundreds of thousands of distinct CDR3 sequences, about 16% found once. The source was PBMCs, mostly from graft donor cells, collected 360 days after TCRalphabeta/CD19-depleted stem cell transplant. These receptors came from a boy under three years old who had a stem cell transplant for Wiskott-Aldrich syndrome, so the T cells may come from the graft donor.

This clonotype occurred a few times. The gene calls are TRBV4-1 and TRBJ1-6; TRBD1 matches 8 bases. V was clipped by 2 bases and J by 8 bases; unmatched bases: 5. CDR3 length equals 15 residues. From germline, CDR1 is MGHRA and CDR2 YSYEKL. CDR3 nucleotide sequence: TGCGCCAGCAGCCAACCGGACAGGGCCTATTCACCCCTCCACTTT. It codes for CASSQPDRAYSPLHF.

This clonotype showed up just a few times. This chain uses TRBV20-1 with TRBJ2-7, with TRBD2 identical over 10 bases. The CDR3 is 14 amino acids. Per the germline V gene, CDR1 is DFQATT and CDR2 is SNEGSKA (reference sequence). The V gene end was trimmed by 6 bases and the J gene end by 3 bases; junction bases not matched to a gene: 8. CDR3 nucleotide sequence: TGCAGTGCGACACTAGCGGGGATCGGCTACGAGCAGTACTTC. Amino acid sequence: CSATLAGIGYEQYF.

This clonotype was observed many times. The V call is TRBV7-6, the J call TRBJ2-1; D might be TRBD1 (6 bases). The CDR3 has 14 amino acids. V lost 1 base and J 6 bases, leaving 10 bases between the germline ends. CDR1 is SGHVS, CDR2 FNYEAQ, per germline. For the CDR3, the DNA is TGTGCCAGCAGCTTAGGACAGGTTTTCAATGAGCAGTTCTTC. It specifies CASSLGQVFNEQFF. Variable domain in full (rest from reference TRBV7-6 and TRBJ2-1): GAGVSQSPRYKVTKRGQDVALRCDPISGHVSLYWYRQALGQGPEFLTYFNYEAQQDKSGLPNDRFSAERPEGSISTLTIQRTEQRDSAMYRCASSLGQVFNEQFFGPGTRLTVL.

In its sample, this clonotype was seen many times. The V and J genes are TRBV2 and TRBJ2-1; 11 bases line up with TRBD2. V was clipped by 5 bases and J by 4 bases; unmatched bases: 4. Germline V gene sequence: CDR1 SNHLY, CDR2 FYNNEI. The CDR3 length is 15 residues. DNA of the CDR3: TGTGCCAGCAGTCCGGGACTAGCGGTTTACAATGAGCAGTTCTTC. This sequence encodes CASSPGLAVYNEQFF.

The chain is built from TRBV2 and TRBJ2-7, with 7 bases identical to TRBD1. Germline CDR1 SNHLY, CDR2 FYNNEI. Losses at the gene ends were 8 bases for V and 6 bases for J; bases not matched to a gene: 10. The CDR3 totals 13 residues. This CDR3 reads CASLGQRRIEQYF. As DNA, the CDR3 is TGTGCCAGCCTGGGACAGCGAAGAATCGAGCAGTACTTC.

This clonotype was seen many times. The genes are TRBV29-1 and TRBJ2-1; 9 bases align to TRBD2. The length of the CDR3 is 14 residues. Germline CDR1 reads SQVTM; CDR2 reads ANQGSEA. Trimming removed 4 bases from V and 8 bases from J; junction bases left unmatched: 9. CDR3 sequence reads: CSVAGGGAVDEQFF. The CDR3 DNA is TGCAGCGTTGCCGGCGGGGGGGCAGTGGATGAGCAGTTCTTC.

The genes are TRBV4-3 and TRBJ2-5; D not resolved. V shed 0 bases and J shed 3 bases, with 11 bases lying between them. CDR1 and CDR2 from the germline V gene are LGHNA and YSLEER. The CDR3 totals 15 residues. CDR3: CASSQEGRPKETQYF. The CDR3 region has the DNA TGCGCCAGCAGCCAAGAAGGCAGGCCAAAAGAGACCCAGTACTTC.

This clonotype showed up many times. The CDR3 is CASKATGKLFF. CDR3 DNA: TGTGCCAGCAAGGCCACAGGGAAGCTGTTTTTT. The chain links TRBV2 to TRBJ2-2; TRBD1 might be the D (6 bases). The CDR3 spans 11 residues. Trimming took off 7 bases at V and 12 bases at J, with 12 bases between the two ends. In germline, CDR1 is SNHLY, CDR2 FYNNEI.

This clonotype was observed a handful of times. V usage is TRBV11-2 and J usage is TRBJ2-7, with D unresolved. V was clipped by 6 bases and J by 2 bases, with 14 bases between them. The CDR3 is 14 amino acids. Germline CDR1 is SGHAT and CDR2 is FQNNGV. CDR3 DNA: TGTGCCAGCAGTCTGTGGGCGGTCACCTACGAGCAGTACTTC. It is translated as CASSLWAVTYEQYF.

This clonotype was detected a few times. V gene TRBV7-2 combines with J gene TRBJ2-7, with D maybe TRBD1 (6 bases). The CDR3 is 14 residues long. V gave up 7 bases and J gave up 2 bases, with 15 bases separating them. CDR1 and CDR2 (germline): SGHTA, FQGNSA. Here the CDR3 reads CASTVEGVAYEQYF. CDR3 sequence (DNA): TGTGCCAGCACCGTCGAGGGGGTGGCCTACGAGCAGTACTTC.

The chain employs TRBV6-2 or TRBV6-3 and TRBJ2-7; the D gene is possibly TRBD2 (5 bases). The CDR3 extends over 13 amino acids. V lost 8 bases to trimming and J lost 3 bases, with 14 bases between them. Per germline, CDR1 MNHEY and CDR2 SVGEGT. CDR3 in amino acids: CASRTTSIYEQYF. CDR3 DNA sequence: TGTGCCAGCCGTACTACTAGTATCTACGAGCAGTACTTC.

The chain joins TRBV4-1 to TRBJ2-5; D is uncertain. CDR1 MGHRA and CDR2 YSYEKL come from the germline V gene. The germline V and J ends were trimmed by 3 bases and 4 bases, with 9 bases remaining between them. The CDR3 covers 13 residues. CDR3 loop: CASSQAPGETQYF. Written as DNA, the CDR3 is TGCGCCAGCAGCCAGGCCCCGGGAGAGACCCAGTACTTC.

Ten or more counts support this clonotype. This chain joins TRBV5-1 and TRBJ2-3, with 7 nucleotides matching TRBD1. Per germline, CDR1 SGHRS and CDR2 YFSETQ. J gave up 6 bases and V 4 bases, and 5 bases lay outside the gene matches. The CDR3 covers 13 residues. CDR3 in DNA: TGCGCCAGCAGCCCCGGGACAGCGGATACGCAGTATTTT. Residues: CASSPGTADTQYF.

This clonotype occurred a few times. V usage is TRBV19 and J usage is TRBJ2-7; 9 bases agree with TRBD1. The CDR3 has 17 residues. Trimming removed 3 bases from V and 4 bases from J; junction bases left unmatched: 13. Per the germline V gene, CDR1 is LNHDA and CDR2 is SQIVND (reference sequence). The CDR3 DNA reads as TGTGCCAGTAGTATCGACGACCTAGGACAGGGGACGTACGAGCAGTACTTC. Its protein is CASSIDDLGQGTYEQYF.